One and the same sample provided the 27 T cell receptor beta chains below, sequenced in a study of blood T cell repertoires in COVID-19. Clones were read by immunoSEQ multiplex PCR, and TCRdb kept only the in-frame ones, dropping some. The sample holds a few hundred thousand clones, over 75% seen once. Sequencing was carried out using peripheral blood. All receptors come from a human donor in a cohort sampled during active COVID-19.

The V call is TRBV7-8, the J call TRBJ1-5; D gene unclear. Germline loops: CDR1 SGHVS, CDR2 FQNEAQ. Trimming stripped 0 bases from V and 3 bases from J, with 9 bases between. The CDR3 is 15 residues long. The CDR3 is CASSLASGFNQPQHF. As DNA, the CDR3 is TGTGCCAGCAGCTTAGCTTCAGGATTCAATCAGCCCCAGCATTTT. Based on the CDR3 plus reference TRBV7-8 and TRBJ1-5, the full variable domain is GAGVSQSPRYKVAKRGQDVALRCDPISGHVSLFWYQQALGQGPEFLTYFQNEAQLDKSGLPSDRFFAERPEGSVSTLKIQRTQQEDSAVYLCASSLASGFNQPQHFGDGTRLSIL.

This clone was seen many times. The chain uses TRBV27 and TRBJ1-2, with 9 bases matching TRBD1. The CDR3 totals 14 residues. The germline V gene encodes CDR1 MNHEY and CDR2 SMNVEV (reference sequence). Losses at the gene ends were 5 bases for V and 8 bases for J; bases not matched to a gene: 9. The CDR3 DNA sequence: TGTGCCAGCAGTCCGCAATGGACAGGGGAAGGCTACACCTTC. This sequence encodes CASSPQWTGEGYTF.

The chain recombines TRBV5-1 with TRBJ2-7; 10 bases align to TRBD1. Germline CDR1 is SGHRS and CDR2 is YFSETQ. The CDR3 loop spans 15 amino acids. With 9 bases clipped from V and 5 bases from J, the junction kept 14 bases outside the gene matches. This CDR3 is CATQSGDRGVNEQYF. The CDR3 bases are TGCGCCACCCAAAGTGGGGACAGGGGAGTCAACGAGCAGTACTTC.

J is TRBJ2-3 and V is TRBV6-1; TRBD2 matches at 8 bases. The V gene's germline CDR1 is MNHNS and CDR2 SASEGT. The CDR3 is made up of 18 amino acids. With V trimmed by 1 base and J by 0 bases, 9 bases remained unmatched. In DNA, the CDR3 is TGTGCCAGCAGTGAAGAGGGACTAGGGACCCCTAGCACAGATACGCAGTATTTT. This translates into CASSEEGLGTPSTDTQYF.

The V call is TRBV28, the J call TRBJ2-7; TRBD1 aligns across 8 bases. This CDR3 has 17 amino acids. CDR1 MDHEN and CDR2 SYDVKM come from the germline V gene. V shed 4 bases and J 2 bases; nucleotides not matched to a gene: 13. The CDR3: CASSSDRGLPTTYEQYF. The CDR3, as DNA: TGTGCCAGCAGTTCCGACAGGGGTCTCCCTACTACCTACGAGCAGTACTTC.

V usage is TRBV5-1 and J usage is TRBJ1-3; TRBD1 matches at 7 bases. This CDR3 has 15 amino acids. Germline V gene sequence: CDR1 SGHRS, CDR2 YFSETQ. V gave up 4 bases and J gave up 1 base; unmatched junction bases: 5. The CDR3 spells CASSLDRMSGNTIYF. CDR3 DNA: TGCGCCAGCAGCCTGGACAGGATGTCTGGAAACACCATATATTTT.

The chain is built from TRBV7-6 and TRBJ2-1; TRBD2 aligns across 11 bases. Germline assignment: CDR1 SGHVS and CDR2 FNYEAQ. The CDR3 has 20 residues. The ends lost 1 base at V and 6 bases at J; junction bases unmatched: 17. CDR3 coding DNA: TGTGCCAGCAGCTTAGGCCGGGACCCCAACCCGGGACTAGCGGCCAATGAGCAGTTCTTC. Translating gives CASSLGRDPNPGLAANEQFF.

The J gene is TRBJ2-3, the V gene TRBV5-1; 7 positions match TRBD2. V gave up 3 bases and J gave up 7 bases; unmatched junction bases: 14. This CDR3 comprises 16 residues. Germline V gene sequence: CDR1 SGHRS, CDR2 YFSETQ. CDR3 loop: CASSSPAGLFPNTQYF. The CDR3 DNA follows: TGCGCCAGCAGCTCCCCAGCGGGACTGTTTCCGAATACGCAGTATTTT.

This clone is a singleton in its sample. The junction shows a germline mismatch at one end, possibly a read error. V and J are TRBV7-9 and TRBJ2-7; TRBD1 is a possible D gene (5 bases). CDR1 SEHNR and CDR2 FQNEAQ come from the germline V gene (reference sequence). The CDR3 is 13 residues long. CDR3 in amino acids: CASSPLGRRAPSF. In nucleotides, the CDR3 is TGTGCCAGCAGCCCCCTCGGGCGCAGGGCCCCCAGCTTC.

The chain is built from TRBV21-1 and TRBJ2-3; the tabulated D call, TRBD2, remains unverified against the DNA. TRBV21-1 constitutes a pseudogene. The CDR3 extends over 20 amino acids. The chain's CDR3 is CASSKARYCGTSGNGDTQYF. Here the CDR3 DNA reads TGTGCCAGCAGCAAAGCGCGATATTGCGGGACTAGCGGGAATGGAGATACGCAGTATTTT.

The chain carries TRBV14 and TRBJ1-6; the D is unclear. The CDR3 consists of 13 residues. Germline values: CDR1 SGHDN, CDR2 FVKESK. The V gene lost 2 bases and the J gene lost 6 bases, with 5 bases spanning the gap. CDR3 DNA: TGTGCCAGCAGCCAACACAGTAATTCACCCCTCCACTTT. It specifies CASSQHSNSPLHF.

The chain links TRBV3-1 (or the pseudogene TRBV3-2) to TRBJ2-1, with D perhaps TRBD2 (5 bases). V was clipped by 4 bases and J by 9 bases, with 19 bases between them. The CDR3 is 15 amino acids. From germline, CDR1 is LGHDT and CDR2 YNNKEL (reference sequence). CDR3 protein: CASSRPGDGQAEQFF. For the CDR3, the DNA is TGTGCCAGCAGCCGCCCCGGGGATGGTCAGGCTGAGCAGTTCTTC.

The chain is built from TRBV11-3 and TRBJ2-3, with D possibly being TRBD2 (8 bases). The V end lost 7 bases, the J end lost 1 base, and 15 bases lay between the germline ends. In germline, CDR1 is SGHNT, CDR2 YENEEA. The length of the CDR3 is 15 residues. CDR3 DNA: TGTGCCAGCACCATAGCGGGACAGCGCACAGATACGCAGTATTTT. It yields the protein CASTIAGQRTDTQYF.

This chain uses TRBV6-1 with TRBJ2-5; TRBD2 matches at 9 bases. Germline V gene data show CDR1 as MNHNS and CDR2 as SASEGT. The trim removed 1 base at V and 0 bases at J, leaving 6 bases unmatched. The CDR3 is 17 residues long. Here the CDR3 DNA reads TGTGCCAGCAGTGAAGTTGGTAGCGGGGGTTACCAAGAGACCCAGTACTTC. It yields the protein CASSEVGSGGYQETQYF.

The chain joins TRBV6-5 to TRBJ1-6; the match to TRBD1 covers 9 bases. The J segment lost 11 bases and the V segment lost 6 bases, leaving 11 bases of the junction unmatched. The CDR3 sequence is 15 residues long. Germline V gene data show CDR1 as MNHEY and CDR2 as SVGAGI. The CDR3 protein is CASRDRGYEGAPLHF. CDR3 coding DNA: TGTGCCAGCAGGGACAGGGGCTACGAAGGGGCACCCCTCCACTTT.

The genes are TRBV15 and TRBJ2-3, with D hard to call. The germline V gene has CDR1 LNHNV and CDR2 YYDKDF (reference sequence). CDR3 length equals 12 residues. Trimming stripped 5 bases from V and 6 bases from J, with 9 bases between. The CDR3 here is CATSSLRDTQYF. DNA for the CDR3: TGTGCCACCAGCTCCCTGAGGGATACGCAGTATTTT.

This clone was detected only once. The chain links TRBV5-1 to TRBJ1-2, with TRBD1 matching 7 bases. The V gene end was trimmed by 0 bases and the J gene end by 7 bases; junction bases not matched to a gene: 3. This CDR3 spans 13 amino acids. The germline gives CDR1 SGHRS, CDR2 YFSETQ. Written as DNA, the CDR3 is TGCGCCAGCAGCTTGGTGGCAGGGGGTGGCTACACCTTC. It is translated as CASSLVAGGGYTF.

The rearrangement joins TRBV7-6 to TRBJ1-6; 9 bases match TRBD1. The CDR3 is 14 amino acids. The ends lost 1 base at V and 10 bases at J; junction bases unmatched: 2. Germline loops: CDR1 SGHVS, CDR2 FNYEAQ. CDR3 residues: CASSLGTGVSPLHF. The CDR3 region has the DNA TGTGCCAGCAGCTTAGGGACAGGGGTCTCACCCCTCCACTTT.

The chain is built from TRBV5-1 and TRBJ2-2; D unclear. The germline gives CDR1 SGHRS, CDR2 YFSETQ. This CDR3 comprises 14 residues. The ends were cut back, 1 base at V and 6 bases at J, with 10 bases in the middle. CDR3 in amino acids: CASSLISPAGELFF. The CDR3, as DNA: TGCGCCAGCAGCTTGATTAGCCCGGCCGGGGAGCTGTTTTTT.

This clone was found many times. The rearrangement uses TRBV29-1 and TRBJ2-5; tentative D call: TRBD1 (5 bases). Germline CDR1 is SQVTM and CDR2 is ANQGSEA. The V end was cut by 3 bases, the J end by 7 bases, with 24 bases between. This CDR3 has 16 amino acids. The CDR3: CSVEIIRGSLELTQYF. The CDR3 DNA is TGCAGCGTTGAGATAATTAGGGGCAGTCTTGAGTTGACCCAGTACTTC. Together with reference TRBV29-1 and TRBJ2-5, the CDR3 gives the full variable domain: SAVISQKPSRDICQRGTSLTIQCQVDSQVTMMFWYRQQPGQSLTLIATANQGSEATYESGFVIDKFPISRPNLTFSTLTVSNMSPEDSSIYLCSVEIIRGSLELTQYFGPGTRLLVL.

CDR3: CASSMYLGTGFHEQYF. The CDR3 coding sequence is TGTGCCAGTAGTATGTATTTAGGGACAGGGTTTCACGAGCAGTACTTC. The V call is TRBV19, the J call TRBJ2-7; TRBD1 matches 9 bases. Germline lookup yields CDR1 LNHDA and CDR2 SQIVND (reference sequence). This CDR3 region has 16 residues. Trimming cost V 3 bases and J 5 bases; bases outside gene matches: 11.

This chain uses TRBV14 with TRBJ2-7; 8 bases map to TRBD2. CDR3 length equals 13 residues. Per germline, CDR1 SGHDN and CDR2 FVKESK. J was trimmed by 2 bases and V by 6 bases; bases with no gene match: 3. DNA for the CDR3: TGTGCCAGCAGGCCGGGAGGGACCTACGAGCAGTACTTC. It specifies CASRPGGTYEQYF.

V usage is TRBV7-8 and J usage is TRBJ1-4; maybe TRBD1 (6 bases). Per the germline V gene, CDR1 is SGHVS and CDR2 is FQNEAQ. The V end was cut by 0 bases, the J end by 2 bases, with 19 bases between. The CDR3 spans 19 residues. DNA of the CDR3: TGTGCCAGCAGCTTAGCGTTTACAGGGCTGATTGCCACTAATGAAAAACTGTTTTTT. This encodes CASSLAFTGLIATNEKLFF. The full variable domain, in which reference TRBV7-8 and TRBJ1-4 provide the parts outside the CDR3, is GAGVSQSPRYKVAKRGQDVALRCDPISGHVSLFWYQQALGQGPEFLTYFQNEAQLDKSGLPSDRFFAERPEGSVSTLKIQRTQQEDSAVYLCASSLAFTGLIATNEKLFFGSGTQLSVL.

This clone was recorded once. V gene TRBV27 combines with J gene TRBJ1-2; 9 bases match TRBD1. J lost 4 bases, V lost 6 bases, and 15 bases had no gene match. CDR1 MNHEY and CDR2 SMNVEV come from the germline V gene (reference sequence). CDR3 length: 17 residues. Written as DNA, the CDR3 is TGTGCCAGCAGCAGTTTACAGTCCGGGACAGGGCCCTATGGCTACACCTTC. This codes for CASSSLQSGTGPYGYTF.

The rearrangement uses TRBV27 and TRBJ1-3; 7 positions agree with TRBD1. Germline trimming cut 6 bases from V and 4 bases from J; bases unmatched to any gene: 6. Per the germline V gene, CDR1 is MNHEY and CDR2 is SMNVEV (reference sequence). The CDR3 runs 14 residues. CDR3 nucleotide sequence: TGTGCCAGCAGAAAACAGGGGAACGGAAACACCATATATTTT. This gives the protein CASRKQGNGNTIYF.

The chain recombines TRBV19 with TRBJ2-3, with 8 bases matching TRBD2. Germline CDR1 is LNHDA and CDR2 is SQIVND (reference sequence). V was clipped by 6 bases and J by 1 base; unmatched bases: 0. The CDR3 loop spans 13 amino acids. The CDR3: CASRREGTDTQYF. The CDR3 DNA follows: TGTGCCAGTAGGCGGGAGGGCACAGATACGCAGTATTTT.

This clone was seen repeatedly, ten times or more. The CDR3 DNA follows: TGCGCCAGCAGCTTGGTGGCTAGCAGATACAATGAGCAGTTCTTC. Its translation: CASSLVASRYNEQFF. This chain connects TRBV5-1 to TRBJ2-1, with D maybe TRBD2 (5 bases). Trimming removed 0 bases from V and 4 bases from J, with 11 bases in between. The CDR3 is made up of 15 amino acids. CDR1 is SGHRS and CDR2 is YFSETQ in the germline V gene.